This T cell receptor (beta chain) was retrieved from a study of cytomegalovirus exposure and HLA in healthy donors. This clone was seen only once. PCR primers comprised 60 Vbeta and 13 Jbeta primers. TCRdb's copy holds only in-frame clones and misses some; the assay was immunoSEQ multiplex PCR. The table lists 100,000 to 150,000 clones, roughly three quarters of them singletons. The sample comprised PBMCs. This sequence was found in a man younger than 45 in good health and CMV-seropositive.

This CDR3 reads CASSLVGAGGVGELFF. The CDR3 DNA reads TGTGCCAGCAGTTTAGTGGGAGCGGGAGGGGTAGGGGAGCTGTTTTTT. The V and J genes are TRBV27 and TRBJ2-2; 10 bases are shared with TRBD2. Germline V gene data show CDR1 as MNHEY and CDR2 as SMNVEV (reference sequence). CDR3 length equals 16 residues. V lost 2 bases to trimming and J lost 8 bases; unmatched junction nucleotides: 8.